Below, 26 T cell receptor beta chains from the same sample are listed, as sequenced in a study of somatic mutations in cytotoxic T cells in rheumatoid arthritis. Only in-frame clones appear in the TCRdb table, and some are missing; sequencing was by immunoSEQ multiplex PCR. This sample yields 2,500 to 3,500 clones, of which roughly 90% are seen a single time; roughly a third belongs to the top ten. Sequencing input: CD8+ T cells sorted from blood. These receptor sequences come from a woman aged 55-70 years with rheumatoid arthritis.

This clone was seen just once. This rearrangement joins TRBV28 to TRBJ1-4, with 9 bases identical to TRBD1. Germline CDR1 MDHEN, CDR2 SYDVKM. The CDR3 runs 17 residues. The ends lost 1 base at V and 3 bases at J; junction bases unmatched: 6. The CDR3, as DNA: TGTGCCAGCAGTTTATTAACAGGGGGCGCGTCTAATGAAAAACTGTTTTTT. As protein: CASSLLTGGASNEKLFF. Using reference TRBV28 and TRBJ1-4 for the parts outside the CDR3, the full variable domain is DVKVTQSSRYLVKRTGEKVFLECVQDMDHENMFWYRQDPGLGLRLIYFSYDVKMKEKGDIPEGYSVSREKKERFSLILESASTNQTSMYLCASSLLTGGASNEKLFFGSGTQLSVL.

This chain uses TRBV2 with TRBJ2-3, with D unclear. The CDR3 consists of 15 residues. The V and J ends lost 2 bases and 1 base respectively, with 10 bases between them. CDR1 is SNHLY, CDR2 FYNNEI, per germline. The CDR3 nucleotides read TGTGCCAGCAGTGAATCCACGAGAGGCACAGATACGCAGTATTTT. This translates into CASSESTRGTDTQYF. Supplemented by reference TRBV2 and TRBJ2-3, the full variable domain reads EPEVTQTPSHQVTQMGQEVILRCVPISNHLYFYWYRQILGQKVEFLVSFYNNEISEKSEIFDDQFSVERPDGSNFTLKIRSTKLEDSAMYFCASSESTRGTDTQYFGPGTRLTVL.

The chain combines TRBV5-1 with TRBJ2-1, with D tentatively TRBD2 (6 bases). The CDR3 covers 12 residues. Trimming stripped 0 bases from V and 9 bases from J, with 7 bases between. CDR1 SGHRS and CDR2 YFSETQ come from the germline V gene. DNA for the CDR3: TGCGCCAGCAGCTTGGTGGGGGGTGAGCAGTTCTTC. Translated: CASSLVGGEQFF.

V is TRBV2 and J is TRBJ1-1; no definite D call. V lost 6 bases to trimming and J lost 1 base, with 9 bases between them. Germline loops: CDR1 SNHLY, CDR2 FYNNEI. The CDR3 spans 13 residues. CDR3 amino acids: CASSLSGNTEAFF. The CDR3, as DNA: TGTGCCAGCAGCCTATCAGGGAACACTGAAGCTTTCTTT.

The CDR3 sequence: CASSVGIRGPTNEKLFF. Here the CDR3 DNA reads TGTGCCAGCAGCGTAGGCATCAGGGGCCCAACTAATGAAAAACTGTTTTTT. The chain couples TRBV9 to TRBJ1-4; D might be TRBD1 (6 bases). Trimming removed 0 bases from V and 0 bases from J, with 12 bases in between. Per the germline V gene, CDR1 is SGDLS and CDR2 is YYNGEE. The CDR3 contains 17 residues.

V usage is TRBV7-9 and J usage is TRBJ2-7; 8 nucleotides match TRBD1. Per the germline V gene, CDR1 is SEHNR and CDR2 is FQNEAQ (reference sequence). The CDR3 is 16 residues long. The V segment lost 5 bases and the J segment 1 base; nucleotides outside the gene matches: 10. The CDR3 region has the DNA TGTGCCAGCAGCCCCCGATCCGGGACAGGTTCCTACGAGCAGTACTTC. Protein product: CASSPRSGTGSYEQYF.

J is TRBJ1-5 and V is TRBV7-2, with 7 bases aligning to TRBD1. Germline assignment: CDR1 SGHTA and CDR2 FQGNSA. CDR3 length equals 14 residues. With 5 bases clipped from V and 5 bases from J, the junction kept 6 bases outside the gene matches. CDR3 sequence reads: CASSNRQGDQPQHF. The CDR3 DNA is TGTGCCAGCAGCAACCGACAGGGCGATCAGCCCCAGCATTTT.

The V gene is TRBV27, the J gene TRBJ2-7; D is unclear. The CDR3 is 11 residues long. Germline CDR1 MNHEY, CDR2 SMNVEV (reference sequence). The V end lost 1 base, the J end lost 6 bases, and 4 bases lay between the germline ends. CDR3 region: CASSLFGEQYF. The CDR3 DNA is TGTGCCAGCAGTTTATTCGGCGAGCAGTACTTC.

The CDR3 reads CASSDSPTVNQPQHF. CDR3 nucleotide sequence: TGTGCCAGCAGTGATTCTCCGACAGTCAATCAGCCCCAGCATTTT. This chain uses TRBV2 with TRBJ1-5; maybe TRBD1 (5 bases). This CDR3 is 15 amino acids long. V shed 3 bases and J shed 3 bases, with 12 bases lying between them. Germline V lookup: CDR1 SNHLY, CDR2 FYNNEI.

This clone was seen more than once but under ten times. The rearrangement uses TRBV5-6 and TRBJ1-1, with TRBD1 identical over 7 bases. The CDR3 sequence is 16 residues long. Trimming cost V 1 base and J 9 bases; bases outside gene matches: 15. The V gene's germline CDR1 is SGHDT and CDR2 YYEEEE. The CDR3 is CASSLRRGQMNTQAFF. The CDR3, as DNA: TGTGCCAGCAGCTTGAGGAGGGGGCAAATGAACACCCAAGCTTTCTTT.

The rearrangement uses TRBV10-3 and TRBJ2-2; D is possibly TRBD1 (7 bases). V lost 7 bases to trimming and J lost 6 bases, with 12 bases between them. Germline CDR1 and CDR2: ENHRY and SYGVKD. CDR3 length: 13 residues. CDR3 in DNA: TGTGCCATCAATCCAGGGGGGCCCGGGGAGCTGTTTTTT. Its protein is CAINPGGPGELFF.

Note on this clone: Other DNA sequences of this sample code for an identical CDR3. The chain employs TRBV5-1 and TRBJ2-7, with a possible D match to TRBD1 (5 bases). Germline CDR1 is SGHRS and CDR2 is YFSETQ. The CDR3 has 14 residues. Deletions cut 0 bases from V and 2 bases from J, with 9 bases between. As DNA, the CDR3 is TGCGCCAGCAGCTTGGTAGGGGCCCCCTACGAGCAGTACTTC. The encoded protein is CASSLVGAPYEQYF.

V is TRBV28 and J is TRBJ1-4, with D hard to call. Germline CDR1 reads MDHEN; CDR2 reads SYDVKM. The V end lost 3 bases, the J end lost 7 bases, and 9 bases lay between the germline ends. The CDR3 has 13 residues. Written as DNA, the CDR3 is TGTGCCAGCAGTTTGGAGATCGGTGAAAAACTGTTTTTT. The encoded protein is CASSLEIGEKLFF.

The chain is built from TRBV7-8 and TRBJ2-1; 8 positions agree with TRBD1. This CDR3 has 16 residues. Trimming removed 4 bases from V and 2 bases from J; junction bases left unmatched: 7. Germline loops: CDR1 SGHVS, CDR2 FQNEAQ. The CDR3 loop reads CASSSLGQGTYNEQFF. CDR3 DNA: TGTGCCAGCAGCTCATTAGGACAGGGAACCTACAATGAGCAGTTCTTC.

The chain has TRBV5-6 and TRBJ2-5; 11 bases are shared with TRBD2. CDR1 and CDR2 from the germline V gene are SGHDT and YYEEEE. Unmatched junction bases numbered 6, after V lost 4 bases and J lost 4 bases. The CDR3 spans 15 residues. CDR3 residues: CASSQLAGVGETQYF. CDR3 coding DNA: TGTGCCAGCAGCCAACTAGCGGGAGTCGGAGAGACCCAGTACTTC.

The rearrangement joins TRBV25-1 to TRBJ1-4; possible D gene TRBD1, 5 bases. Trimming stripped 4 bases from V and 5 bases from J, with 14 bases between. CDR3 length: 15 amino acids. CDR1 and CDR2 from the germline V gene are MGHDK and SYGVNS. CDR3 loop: CASSVLKGRNEKLFF. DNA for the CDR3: TGTGCCAGCAGTGTCCTCAAGGGGAGGAATGAAAAACTGTTTTTT.

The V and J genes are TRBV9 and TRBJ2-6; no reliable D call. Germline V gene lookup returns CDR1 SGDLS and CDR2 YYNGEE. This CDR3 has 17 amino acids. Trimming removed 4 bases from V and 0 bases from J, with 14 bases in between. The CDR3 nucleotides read TGTGCCAGCAGCAATATCGAACAAGACTCTGGGGCCAACGTCCTGACTTTC. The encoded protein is CASSNIEQDSGANVLTF.

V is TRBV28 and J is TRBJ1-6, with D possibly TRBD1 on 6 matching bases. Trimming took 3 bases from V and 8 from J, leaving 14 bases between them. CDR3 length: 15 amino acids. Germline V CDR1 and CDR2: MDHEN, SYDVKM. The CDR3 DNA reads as TGTGCCAGCAGTTTTCGCGGTGGACAGCATTCACCCCTCCACTTT. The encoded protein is CASSFRGGQHSPLHF.

The CDR3: CASSLEQEWYQPQHF. CDR3 bases: TGTGCCAGCAGCTTAGAACAGGAATGGTATCAGCCCCAGCATTTT. The J gene is TRBJ1-5, the V gene TRBV7-4, with D perhaps matching TRBD1 (5 bases). Germline lookup yields CDR1 SGHVT and CDR2 SQSDAQ. CDR3 size: 15 residues. Trimming cost V 1 base and J 5 bases, with 12 bases left between them.

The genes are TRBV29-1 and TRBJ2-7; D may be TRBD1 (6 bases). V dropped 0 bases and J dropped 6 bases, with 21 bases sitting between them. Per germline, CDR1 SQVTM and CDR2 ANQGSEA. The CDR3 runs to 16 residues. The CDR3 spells CSVEEPGVGGAGEQYF. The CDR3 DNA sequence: TGCAGCGTTGAAGAGCCCGGGGTAGGGGGTGCGGGCGAGCAGTACTTC.

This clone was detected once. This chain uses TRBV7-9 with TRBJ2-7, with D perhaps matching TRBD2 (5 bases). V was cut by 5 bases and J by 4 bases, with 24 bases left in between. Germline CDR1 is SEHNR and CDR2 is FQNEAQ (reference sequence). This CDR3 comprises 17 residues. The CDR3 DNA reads TGTGCCAGCAGCCCTACCGGAGGAGTACCATCCCCTTACGAGCAGTACTTC. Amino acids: CASSPTGGVPSPYEQYF. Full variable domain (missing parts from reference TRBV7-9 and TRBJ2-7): DTGVSQNPRHKITKRGQNVTFRCDPISEHNRLYWYRQTLGQGPEFLTYFQNEAQLEKSRLLSDRFSAERPKGSFSTLEIQRTEQGDSAMYLCASSPTGGVPSPYEQYFGPGTRLTVT.

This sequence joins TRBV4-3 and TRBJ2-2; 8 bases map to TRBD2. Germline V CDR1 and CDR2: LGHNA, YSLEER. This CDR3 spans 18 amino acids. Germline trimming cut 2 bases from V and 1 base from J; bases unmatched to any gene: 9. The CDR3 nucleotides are TGCGCCAGCAGCCAACCGGTTGGCGGGAGGCAGAACACCGGGGAGCTGTTTTTT. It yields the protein CASSQPVGGRQNTGELFF.

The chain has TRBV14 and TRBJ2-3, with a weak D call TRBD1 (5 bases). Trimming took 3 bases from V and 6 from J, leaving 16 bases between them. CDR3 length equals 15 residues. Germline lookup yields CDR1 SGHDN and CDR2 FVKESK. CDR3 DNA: TGTGCCAGCAGCCACGATAAACTGACAGCTGATACGCAGTATTTT. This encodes CASSHDKLTADTQYF.

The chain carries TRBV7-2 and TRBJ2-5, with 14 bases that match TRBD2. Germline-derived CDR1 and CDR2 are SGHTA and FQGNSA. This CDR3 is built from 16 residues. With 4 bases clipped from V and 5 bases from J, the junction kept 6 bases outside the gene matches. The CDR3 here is CASSSGLAGGWETQYF. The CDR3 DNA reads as TGTGCCAGCAGCTCCGGACTAGCGGGGGGTTGGGAGACCCAGTACTTC.

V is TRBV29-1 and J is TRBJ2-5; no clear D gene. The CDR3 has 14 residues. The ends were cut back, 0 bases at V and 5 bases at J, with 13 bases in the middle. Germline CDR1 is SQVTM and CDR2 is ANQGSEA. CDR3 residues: CSVEDFVRGETQYF. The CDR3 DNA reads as TGCAGCGTTGAAGATTTTGTCCGCGGTGAGACCCAGTACTTC.

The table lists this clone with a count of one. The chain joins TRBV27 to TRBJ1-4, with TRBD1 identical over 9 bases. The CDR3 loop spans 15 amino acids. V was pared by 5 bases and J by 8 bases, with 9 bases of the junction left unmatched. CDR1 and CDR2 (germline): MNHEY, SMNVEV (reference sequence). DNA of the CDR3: TGTGCCAGCAGTCCCGGGGACAGGGTGACGGAAAAACTGTTTTTT. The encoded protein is CASSPGDRVTEKLFF.